This T cell receptor (beta chain) appears in the sequencing data of a study of shared clonotypes between healthy human individuals. Every subset's genomic DNA went evenly onto several immunoSEQ plates. The table came from immunoSEQ multiplex PCR; TCRdb's copy has only in-frame clones and leaves some out. This sample has 500,000 to 550,000 clones, with around 95% found just once. Findings and limits, study-wide: Rarefaction showed sorted-subset sequencing was incomplete despite large depth. Researchers sampled blood only, noting tissue repertoires likely differ.

Concerning this clone itself: The antigen remains undetermined.

Germline V gives CDR1 MDHEN, CDR2 SYDVKM. CDR3 length equals 14 residues. V shed 1 base and J 5 bases; nucleotides not matched to a gene: 2. The sequencing sample was made of naive CD4+ T cells sorted from blood. As for subset: CD45RA+ positively selected. The V call is TRBV28, the J call TRBJ1-1, with 9 bases aligning to TRBD1. The sequence came from a woman in her twenties or thirties in good health. The CDR3 is CASSLYRGLTEAFF. In nucleotides, the CDR3 is TGTGCCAGCAGTTTATACAGGGGGCTTACTGAAGCTTTCTTT.